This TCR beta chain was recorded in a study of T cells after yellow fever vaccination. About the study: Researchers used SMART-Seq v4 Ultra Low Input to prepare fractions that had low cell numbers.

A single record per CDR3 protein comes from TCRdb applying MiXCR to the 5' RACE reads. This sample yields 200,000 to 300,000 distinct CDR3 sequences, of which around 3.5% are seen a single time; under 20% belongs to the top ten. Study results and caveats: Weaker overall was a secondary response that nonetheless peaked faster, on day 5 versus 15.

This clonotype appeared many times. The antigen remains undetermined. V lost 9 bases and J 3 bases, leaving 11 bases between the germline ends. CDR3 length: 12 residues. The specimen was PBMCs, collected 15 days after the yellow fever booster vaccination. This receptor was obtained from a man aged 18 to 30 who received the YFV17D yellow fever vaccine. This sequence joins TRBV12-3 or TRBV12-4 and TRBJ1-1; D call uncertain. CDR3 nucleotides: TGTGCCAGTCGGCCGGGTTACACTGAAGCTTTCTTT. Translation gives CASRPGYTEAFF.